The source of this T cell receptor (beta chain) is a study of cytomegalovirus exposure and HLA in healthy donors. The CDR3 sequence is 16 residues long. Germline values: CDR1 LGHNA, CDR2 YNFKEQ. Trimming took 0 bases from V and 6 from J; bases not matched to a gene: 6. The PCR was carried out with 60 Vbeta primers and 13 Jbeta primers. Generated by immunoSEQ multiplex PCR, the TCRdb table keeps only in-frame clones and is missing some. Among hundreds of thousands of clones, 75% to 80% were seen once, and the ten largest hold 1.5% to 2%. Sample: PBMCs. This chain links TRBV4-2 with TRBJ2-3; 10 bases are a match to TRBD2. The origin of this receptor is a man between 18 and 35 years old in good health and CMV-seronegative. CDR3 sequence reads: CASSQEEREGGDTQYF. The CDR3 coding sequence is TGTGCCAGCAGCCAAGAGGAGCGGGAGGGGGGGGATACGCAGTATTTT.